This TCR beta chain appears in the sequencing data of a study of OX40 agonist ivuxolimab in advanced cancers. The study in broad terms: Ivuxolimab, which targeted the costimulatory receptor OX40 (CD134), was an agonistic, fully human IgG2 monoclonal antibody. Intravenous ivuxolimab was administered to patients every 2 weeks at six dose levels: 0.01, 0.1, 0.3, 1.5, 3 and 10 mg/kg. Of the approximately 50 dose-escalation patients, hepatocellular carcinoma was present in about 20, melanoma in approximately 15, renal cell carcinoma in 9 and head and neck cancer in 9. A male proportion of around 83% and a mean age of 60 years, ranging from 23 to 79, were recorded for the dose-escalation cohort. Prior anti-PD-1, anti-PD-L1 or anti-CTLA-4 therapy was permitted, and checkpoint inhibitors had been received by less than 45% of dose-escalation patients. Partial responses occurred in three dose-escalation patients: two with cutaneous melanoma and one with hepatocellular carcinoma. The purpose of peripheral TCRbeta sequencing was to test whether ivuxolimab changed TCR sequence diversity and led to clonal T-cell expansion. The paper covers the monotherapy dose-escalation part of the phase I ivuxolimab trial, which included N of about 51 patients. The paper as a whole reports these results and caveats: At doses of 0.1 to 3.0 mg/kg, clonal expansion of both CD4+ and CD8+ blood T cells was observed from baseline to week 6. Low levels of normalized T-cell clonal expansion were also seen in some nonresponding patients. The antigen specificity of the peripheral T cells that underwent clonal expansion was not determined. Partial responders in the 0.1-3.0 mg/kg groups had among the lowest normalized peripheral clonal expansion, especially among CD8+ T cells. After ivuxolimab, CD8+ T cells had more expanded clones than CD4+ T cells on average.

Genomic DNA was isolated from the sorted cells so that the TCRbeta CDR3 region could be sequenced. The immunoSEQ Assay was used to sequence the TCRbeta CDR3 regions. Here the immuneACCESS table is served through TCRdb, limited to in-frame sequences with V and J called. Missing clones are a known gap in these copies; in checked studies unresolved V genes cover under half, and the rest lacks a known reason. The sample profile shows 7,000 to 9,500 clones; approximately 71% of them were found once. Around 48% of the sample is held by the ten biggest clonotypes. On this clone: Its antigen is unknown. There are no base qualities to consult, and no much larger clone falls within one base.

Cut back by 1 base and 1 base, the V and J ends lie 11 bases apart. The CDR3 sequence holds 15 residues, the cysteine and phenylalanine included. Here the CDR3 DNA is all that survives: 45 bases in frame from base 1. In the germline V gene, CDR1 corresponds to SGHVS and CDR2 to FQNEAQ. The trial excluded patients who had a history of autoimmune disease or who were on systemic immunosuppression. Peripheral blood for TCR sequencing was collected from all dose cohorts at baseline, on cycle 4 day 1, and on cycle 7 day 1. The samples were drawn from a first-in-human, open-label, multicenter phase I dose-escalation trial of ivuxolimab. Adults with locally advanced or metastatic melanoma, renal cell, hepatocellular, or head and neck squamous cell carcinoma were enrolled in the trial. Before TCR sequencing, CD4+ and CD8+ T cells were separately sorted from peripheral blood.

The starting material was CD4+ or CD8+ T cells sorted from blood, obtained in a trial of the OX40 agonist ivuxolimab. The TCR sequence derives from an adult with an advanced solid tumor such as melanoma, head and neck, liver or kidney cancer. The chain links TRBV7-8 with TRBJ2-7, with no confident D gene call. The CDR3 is CASSLVRTPSYEQYF. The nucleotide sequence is TGTGCCAGCAGCTTAGTTAGGACGCCATCCTACGAGCAGTACTTC.